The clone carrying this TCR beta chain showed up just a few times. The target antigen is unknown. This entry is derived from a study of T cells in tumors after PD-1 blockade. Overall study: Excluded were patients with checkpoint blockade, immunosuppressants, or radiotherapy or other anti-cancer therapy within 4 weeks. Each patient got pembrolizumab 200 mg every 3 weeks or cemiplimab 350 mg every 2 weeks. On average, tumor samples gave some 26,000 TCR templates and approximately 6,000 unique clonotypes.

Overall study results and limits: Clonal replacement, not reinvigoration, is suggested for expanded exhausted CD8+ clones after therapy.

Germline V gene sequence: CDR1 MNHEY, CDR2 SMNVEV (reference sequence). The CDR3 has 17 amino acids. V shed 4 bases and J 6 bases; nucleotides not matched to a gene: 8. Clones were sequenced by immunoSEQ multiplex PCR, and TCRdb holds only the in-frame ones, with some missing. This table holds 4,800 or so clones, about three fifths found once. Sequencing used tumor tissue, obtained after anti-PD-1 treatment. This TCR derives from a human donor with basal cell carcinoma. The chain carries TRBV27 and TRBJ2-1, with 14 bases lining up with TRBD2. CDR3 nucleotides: TGTGCCAGCAGTTCCGGGACTAGCGGGAGTATGAGCAATGAGCAGTTCTTC. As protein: CASSSGTSGSMSNEQFF.